Below, 32 T cell receptor beta chains from the same sample are listed, as sequenced in a study of blood T cell repertoires in COVID-19. Measured with immunoSEQ multiplex PCR; TCRdb has only the in-frame clones, and not every one. The sample comprises roughly 250,000 clones, about 87% of which are singletons, and approximately 3% rests with the top ten. Sequencing input: PBMCs or T cells enriched from blood (not recorded which). These receptors were collected from a woman aged 45-65 years who had recovered from COVID-19.

The rearrangement uses TRBV28 and TRBJ2-2; TRBD1 matches 7 bases. The germline V gene has CDR1 MDHEN and CDR2 SYDVKM. V dropped 6 bases and J dropped 4; count of bases not matched to a gene: 8. This CDR3 has 15 amino acids. The CDR3 reads CASSRGGAGTGELFF. CDR3 coding DNA: TGTGCCAGCAGCCGAGGGGGCGCGGGCACCGGGGAGCTGTTTTTT.

The chain combines TRBV6-2 or TRBV6-3 with TRBJ1-5; D remains ambiguous. The germline V and J ends were trimmed by 3 bases and 0 bases, with 6 bases remaining between them. The CDR3 is made up of 14 amino acids. The germline V gene encodes CDR1 MNHEY and CDR2 SVGEGT. CDR3 in amino acids: CASSYGLSNQPQHF. CDR3 coding DNA: TGTGCCAGCAGTTATGGGCTTAGCAATCAGCCCCAGCATTTT.

This chain connects TRBV7-2 to TRBJ1-2; D unclear. Germline V lookup: CDR1 SGHTA, CDR2 FQGNSA. V was clipped by 5 bases and J by 3 bases, with 22 bases between them. The CDR3 totals 17 residues. Written as DNA, the CDR3 is TGTGCCAGCAGCCCCTATTCCTTGGAGCTCCCGGACTATGGCTACACCTTC. Translation: CASSPYSLELPDYGYTF.

The chain is built from TRBV11-3 and TRBJ2-1, with 8 bases fitting TRBD1. This CDR3 region has 15 residues. With 2 bases clipped from V and 4 bases from J, the junction kept 4 bases outside the gene matches. Germline CDR1 and CDR2: SGHNT and YENEEA. CDR3 nucleotide sequence: TGTGCCAGCAGCTTACAGGGGGCTATATACAATGAGCAGTTCTTC. This gives the protein CASSLQGAIYNEQFF.

The CDR3 spells CASSPMDASGVGEKLFF. Written as DNA, the CDR3 is TGTGCCAGCTCACCCATGGATGCCTCCGGTGTGGGCGAAAAACTGTTTTTT. The genes are TRBV18 and TRBJ1-4; no reliable D call. CDR1 and CDR2 (germline): KGHSH, LQKENI. This CDR3 is 17 amino acids long. V was clipped by 3 bases and J by 8 bases, with 22 bases between them.

The genes are TRBV28 and TRBJ2-1; 8 bases line up with TRBD1. Germline lookup yields CDR1 MDHEN and CDR2 SYDVKM. This CDR3 spans 12 amino acids. V gave up 3 bases and J gave up 14 bases; unmatched junction bases: 6. CDR3 bases: TGTGCCAGCAGTTTCCCGGACAGGGTGAAGTTCTTC. Amino acid sequence: CASSFPDRVKFF.

The chain employs TRBV28 and TRBJ1-1, with D perhaps matching TRBD1 (5 bases). The CDR3 spans 13 residues. Per germline, CDR1 MDHEN and CDR2 SYDVKM. V was shortened by 3 bases and J by 11 bases, with 16 bases between the two germline ends. CDR3 sequence reads: CASSFPQGRMAFF. In nucleotides, the CDR3 is TGTGCCAGCAGTTTTCCCCAGGGCAGGATGGCTTTCTTT.

The V call is TRBV6-2 or TRBV6-3, the J call TRBJ1-2, with TRBD1 matching 8 bases. V was clipped by 2 bases and J by 7 bases; unmatched bases: 3. The length of the CDR3 is 13 residues. Germline assignment: CDR1 MNHEY and CDR2 SVGEGT. As DNA, the CDR3 is TGTGCCAGCAGTTACAACGACAGGGGTGGCTACACCTTC. This sequence encodes CASSYNDRGGYTF.

In this sample, this clone turned up once. The CDR3 coding sequence is TGTGCCAGCAGCTTGCTTGGGGGCCGGAACACTGAAGCTTTCTTT. It encodes CASSLLGGRNTEAFF. This chain uses TRBV5-8 with TRBJ1-1, with a weak D call TRBD1 (6 bases). CDR1 is SGHTS, CDR2 YDEGEE, per germline. The length of the CDR3 is 15 residues. The V end was cut by 1 base, the J end by 1 base, with 11 bases between.

V gene TRBV9 combines with J gene TRBJ2-1; 13 bases agree with TRBD2. Per the germline V gene, CDR1 is SGDLS and CDR2 is YYNGEE. V was clipped by 3 bases and J by 7 bases; unmatched bases: 7. The CDR3 has 16 residues. The CDR3 sequence: CASSETGTSGTNEQFF. The CDR3, as DNA: TGTGCCAGCAGCGAAACCGGGACTAGCGGGACAAATGAGCAGTTCTTC.

This clone was picked up one time. The chain couples TRBV27 to TRBJ2-1, with 14 bases identical to TRBD2. The germline gives CDR1 MNHEY, CDR2 SMNVEV (reference sequence). This CDR3 region has 19 residues. Germline trimming cut 5 bases from V and 0 bases from J; bases unmatched to any gene: 9. Here the CDR3 reads CASSPGLAGVWSSYNEQFF. The CDR3 nucleotides read TGTGCCAGCAGTCCGGGACTAGCGGGAGTGTGGAGCTCCTACAATGAGCAGTTCTTC.

The chain employs TRBV7-2 and TRBJ1-4; D ambiguous. The CDR3 is made up of 15 amino acids. The germline V gene encodes CDR1 SGHTA and CDR2 FQGNSA. The V gene lost 2 bases and the J gene lost 4 bases, with 11 bases spanning the gap. The CDR3 DNA sequence: TGTGCCAGCAGCTTATTGCCACAGTTTAATGAAAAACTGTTTTTT. Protein product: CASSLLPQFNEKLFF.

V and J are TRBV11-1 and TRBJ2-2; 9 bases agree with TRBD1. The CDR3 has 15 residues. Trimming cost V 5 bases and J 4 bases; bases outside gene matches: 5. The germline gives CDR1 SGHAT, CDR2 FQDESV (reference sequence). This CDR3 reads CASSPTGGGTGELFF. The CDR3 DNA is TGTGCCAGCAGCCCCACAGGGGGCGGCACCGGGGAGCTGTTTTTT. The full variable domain, its missing parts supplied by reference TRBV11-1 and TRBJ2-2, is EAEVAQSPRYKITEKSQAVAFWCDPISGHATLYWYRQILGQGPELLVQFQDESVVDDSQLPKDRFSAERLKGVDSTLKIQPAELGDSAMYLCASSPTGGGTGELFFGEGSRLTVL.

The chain carries TRBV11-2 and TRBJ1-1, with D unclear. The CDR3 has 16 amino acids. Germline V lookup: CDR1 SGHAT, CDR2 FQNNGV. V lost 4 bases and J lost 4, with 19 bases in between. CDR3 bases: TGTGCCAGCAGCTCATACCTCCCGACGGCGGGCACTGAAGCTTTCTTT. Translation gives CASSSYLPTAGTEAFF.

The CDR3 DNA sequence: TGTGCCAGCAGCTTATCTACAGGGCGGGCAGATACGCAGTATTTT. This sequence encodes CASSLSTGRADTQYF. V is TRBV11-3 and J is TRBJ2-3, with a weak D call TRBD1 (6 bases). Germline lookup yields CDR1 SGHNT and CDR2 YENEEA. This CDR3 comprises 15 residues. V was trimmed by 2 bases and J by 4 bases, leaving 13 bases between them.

J is TRBJ2-7 and V is TRBV7-9, with TRBD2 as a possible D gene (5 bases). The CDR3 is 13 amino acids. Trimming took off 8 bases at V and 3 bases at J, with 14 bases between the two ends. The germline V gene encodes CDR1 SEHNR and CDR2 FQNEAQ (reference sequence). DNA of the CDR3: TGTGCCAGCGATTCGTCCAGCGGCTACGAGCAGTACTTC. Its translation: CASDSSSGYEQYF.

CDR3 nucleotides: TGTGCCAGCGGGATCATGGGGGGCTATGGCTACACCTTC. This encodes CASGIMGGYGYTF. The chain combines TRBV9 with TRBJ1-2; D possibly corresponds to TRBD1 (5 bases). V was clipped by 7 bases and J by 4 bases, with 14 bases between them. Germline CDR1 reads SGDLS; CDR2 reads YYNGEE. CDR3 size: 13 residues.

This chain joins TRBV6-1 and TRBJ1-5; D is unclear. Trimming removed 1 base from V and 6 bases from J, with 10 bases in between. CDR3 length: 14 residues. Germline V gene lookup returns CDR1 MNHNS and CDR2 SASEGT. The CDR3 DNA reads TGTGCCAGCAGTGAAGGACCAGGCCCTCAGCCCCAGCATTTT. Protein sequence: CASSEGPGPQPQHF.

V gene TRBV4-2 combines with J gene TRBJ2-7; tentative D call: TRBD2 (6 bases). The CDR3 is 14 residues long. Germline CDR1 and CDR2: LGHNA and YNFKEQ. Trimming pared 4 bases from V and 5 bases from J, leaving 15 bases between. This CDR3 reads CASSRAAGLDEQYF. CDR3 DNA: TGTGCCAGCAGCCGAGCGGCGGGATTAGACGAGCAGTACTTC.

This chain uses TRBV6-2 or TRBV6-3 with TRBJ2-7; 7 bases are shared with TRBD1. J gave up 2 bases and V 6 bases, and 7 bases lay outside the gene matches. Germline V gives CDR1 MNHEY, CDR2 SVGEGT. The CDR3 totals 14 residues. The DNA for the CDR3 is TGTGCCAGCAGCGCCGGGACAGAGGCCTACGAGCAGTACTTC. It specifies CASSAGTEAYEQYF.

The chain recombines TRBV7-3 with TRBJ2-5; unclear D gene. Trimming left V 5 bases short and J 1 base short, with 14 bases between. Germline V gene lookup returns CDR1 SGHTA and CDR2 FQGTGA. The length of the CDR3 is 15 residues. The CDR3 DNA follows: TGTGCCAGCAGCCCCCGGGTTTCGGGCCAAGAGACCCAGTACTTC. This gives the protein CASSPRVSGQETQYF.

This sequence joins TRBV6-5 and TRBJ2-7, with a weak D call TRBD1 (6 bases). The germline V and J ends were trimmed by 6 bases and 3 bases, with 9 bases remaining between them. This CDR3 region has 12 residues. Germline CDR1 MNHEY, CDR2 SVGAGI. DNA for the CDR3: TGTGCCAGCAGGGACAGCAACTACGAGCAGTACTTC. As protein: CASRDSNYEQYF.

Remarks on this clone: Other DNA sequences from this sample encode an identical CDR3 as well. The chain joins TRBV18 to TRBJ1-6; the match to TRBD1 covers 10 bases. The CDR3 contains 14 residues. Germline loops: CDR1 KGHSH, CDR2 LQKENI. The V segment lost 3 bases and the J segment 8 bases; nucleotides outside the gene matches: 1. CDR3: CASSPGTGDSPLHF. The DNA for the CDR3 is TGTGCCAGCTCACCCGGGACAGGGGATTCACCCCTCCACTTT.

The rearrangement links TRBV7-3 to TRBJ1-6, with D possibly TRBD1 on 6 matching bases. Trimming shortened V by 5 bases and J by 1 base, and 12 bases separated the two germline ends. The CDR3 is made up of 16 amino acids. Germline V gives CDR1 SGHTA, CDR2 FQGTGA. CDR3 region: CASSGRGGSYNSPLHF. The DNA for the CDR3 is TGTGCCAGCAGCGGGAGAGGGGGATCCTATAATTCACCCCTCCACTTT.

In regard to this clone: Distinct nucleotide sequences in the sample also encode this CDR3. The V gene is TRBV7-2, the J gene TRBJ1-5, with a possible D match to TRBD1 (6 bases). V gave up 4 bases and J gave up 4 bases, with 8 bases separating them. This CDR3 region has 13 residues. CDR1 is SGHTA, CDR2 FQGNSA, per germline. The CDR3 DNA sequence: TGTGCCAGCAGCTCGGACAGAAATCAGCCCCAGCATTTT. This codes for CASSSDRNQPQHF.

V is TRBV7-8 and J is TRBJ2-7; the match to TRBD2 covers 11 bases. After removal of 5 bases from V and 5 bases from J, the junction contained 14 bases not matched to a gene. This CDR3 comprises 17 residues. The V gene's germline CDR1 is SGHVS and CDR2 FQNEAQ. CDR3 loop: CASSLLAGGPNANEQYF. The CDR3 region has the DNA TGTGCCAGCAGCCTGTTAGCGGGAGGGCCTAACGCCAACGAGCAGTACTTC.

This chain joins TRBV4-3 and TRBJ2-3, with 7 bases matching TRBD2. The CDR3 runs 16 residues. Germline V gene sequence: CDR1 LGHNA, CDR2 YSLEER. V lost 4 bases and J lost 3; bases outside the gene matches: 10. The CDR3 loop reads CASSRLGRAGTDTQYF. The CDR3 bases are TGCGCCAGCAGCCGATTGGGGCGAGCGGGAACAGATACGCAGTATTTT.

The J gene is TRBJ1-2, the V gene TRBV12-3 or TRBV12-4; unclear D gene. The germline V and J ends were trimmed by 7 bases and 7 bases, with 16 bases remaining between them. The length of the CDR3 is 13 residues. CDR3 loop: CASTLEGSGGYTF. In DNA form, the CDR3 reads TGTGCCAGCACCTTGGAGGGTTCGGGTGGCTACACCTTC.

The rearrangement links TRBV7-2 to TRBJ2-7; possibly TRBD2 for D (5 bases). The CDR3 runs 14 residues. The V gene's germline CDR1 is SGHTA and CDR2 FQGNSA. Trimming cost V 2 bases and J 5 bases, with 13 bases left between them. DNA for the CDR3: TGTGCCAGCAGCTTATCTGCCGGCGGGCACGAGCAGTACTTC. This gives the protein CASSLSAGGHEQYF.

V usage is TRBV30 and J usage is TRBJ1-5; D is possibly TRBD1 (5 bases). V was clipped by 5 bases and J by 4 bases, with 12 bases between them. Germline CDR1 reads GTSNPN; CDR2 reads SVGIG (reference sequence). The CDR3 contains 13 residues. CDR3 sequence (DNA): TGTGCCTGGGGGGGAGGGTTGAATCAGCCCCAGCATTTT. Residues: CAWGGGLNQPQHF.

The chain has TRBV7-9 and TRBJ2-5, with 8 bases aligning to TRBD2. The CDR3 consists of 15 residues. V shed 5 bases, J shed 4 bases, and the junction held 9 bases outside the gene matches. CDR1 and CDR2 (germline): SEHNR, FQNEAQ (reference sequence). The CDR3 loop is CASSRSLAGGETQYF. CDR3 in DNA: TGTGCCAGCAGCCGAAGTCTTGCGGGAGGAGAGACCCAGTACTTC. Full variable domain (rest looked up from reference TRBV7-9 and TRBJ2-5): DTGVSQNPRHKITKRGQNVTFRCDPISEHNRLYWYRQTLGQGPEFLTYFQNEAQLEKSRLLSDRFSAERPKGSFSTLEIQRTEQGDSAMYLCASSRSLAGGETQYFGPGTRLLVL.

This chain joins TRBV24-1 and TRBJ1-5; no firm D call. Germline CDR1 reads KGHDR; CDR2 reads SFDVKD. Trimming shortened V by 5 bases and J by 2 bases, and 12 bases separated the two germline ends. CDR3 length: 15 amino acids. CDR3 protein: CATSGTAGRNQPQHF. CDR3 sequence (DNA): TGTGCCACCAGTGGAACGGCGGGTCGCAATCAGCCCCAGCATTTT.